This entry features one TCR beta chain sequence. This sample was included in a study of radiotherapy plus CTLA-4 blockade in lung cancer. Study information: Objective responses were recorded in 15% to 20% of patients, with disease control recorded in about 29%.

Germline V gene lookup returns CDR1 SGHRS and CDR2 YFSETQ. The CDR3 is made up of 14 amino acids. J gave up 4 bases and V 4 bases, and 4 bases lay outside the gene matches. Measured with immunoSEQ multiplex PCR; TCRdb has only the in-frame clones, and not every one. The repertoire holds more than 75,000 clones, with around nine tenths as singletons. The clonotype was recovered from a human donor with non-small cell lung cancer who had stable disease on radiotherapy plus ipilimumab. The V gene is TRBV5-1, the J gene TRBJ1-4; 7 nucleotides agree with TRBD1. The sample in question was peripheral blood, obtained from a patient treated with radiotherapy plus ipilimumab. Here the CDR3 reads CASSLTGNNEKLFF. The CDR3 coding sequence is TGCGCCAGCAGCCTGACAGGGAATAATGAAAAACTGTTTTTT.